The 2 T cell receptor beta chains below come from one sample, sequenced in a study of OX40 agonist ivuxolimab in advanced cancers. Some clones are missing from TCRdb's copy, which holds only in-frame ones; the method was immunoSEQ multiplex PCR. The repertoire holds 80,000 to 100,000 clones, 85% to 95% seen once, with 2.6% in the top ten. This material consisted of CD4+ or CD8+ T cells sorted from blood, taken in a trial of the OX40 agonist ivuxolimab. These receptors were obtained from an adult with an advanced solid tumor such as melanoma, head and neck, liver or kidney cancer.

The rearrangement joins TRBV27 to TRBJ1-1; 7 positions match TRBD1. The length of the CDR3 is 14 residues. Trimming cost V 1 base and J 4 bases; bases outside gene matches: 3. Germline V gene sequence: CDR1 MNHEY, CDR2 SMNVEV (reference sequence). CDR3 DNA: TGTGCCAGCAGTTTATTATCAGGGGGCACTGAAGCTTTCTTT. Translated: CASSLLSGGTEAFF.

The chain links TRBV7-9 to TRBJ2-2; 9 bases agree with TRBD1. Germline loops: CDR1 SEHNR, CDR2 FQNEAQ (reference sequence). V trimming: 5 bases; J trimming: 7 bases; junction bases outside the gene matches: 5. The CDR3 loop spans 14 amino acids. In DNA, the CDR3 is TGTGCCAGCAGCAGGACAGGGGCGGGCGGGGAGCTGTTTTTT. Translating gives CASSRTGAGGELFF. The complete variable domain, with remaining parts taken from reference TRBV7-9 and TRBJ2-2, reads DTGVSQNPRHKITKRGQNVTFRCDPISEHNRLYWYRQTLGQGPEFLTYFQNEAQLEKSRLLSDRFSAERPKGSFSTLEIQRTEQGDSAMYLCASSRTGAGGELFFGEGSRLTVL.